The next 5 T cell receptor beta chains were all read from a single sample in a study of blood T cell repertoires in COVID-19. Sequenced by immunoSEQ multiplex PCR; TCRdb stores in-frame clones only, minus some. The sample carries 95,000 to 100,000 clones, about nine tenths recorded once. The sample comprised peripheral blood. These receptors all stem from a man aged 45-65 years with acute or convalescent COVID-19.

The V and J genes are TRBV5-1 and TRBJ1-1; TRBD1 might be the D (5 bases). Germline CDR1 is SGHRS and CDR2 is YFSETQ. The length of the CDR3 is 14 residues. V was trimmed by 1 base and J by 7 bases, leaving 14 bases between them. CDR3 protein: CASSLNRERGEAFF. As DNA, the CDR3 is TGCGCCAGCAGCTTGAACCGGGAGAGGGGTGAAGCTTTCTTT.

The rearrangement uses TRBV5-1 and TRBJ1-5; unclear D gene. Germline V gene lookup returns CDR1 SGHRS and CDR2 YFSETQ. Trimming took 0 bases from V and 4 from J, leaving 8 bases between them. The CDR3 is 14 residues long. The CDR3 here is CASSLGPGNQPQHF. In DNA, the CDR3 is TGCGCCAGCAGCTTGGGGCCGGGAAATCAGCCCCAGCATTTT.

Note on this clone: Other nucleotide sequences in the sample specify the same CDR3. The chain links TRBV5-1 to TRBJ1-1, with a tentative D call TRBD1 (5 bases). V shed 2 bases and J shed 8 bases, with 7 bases lying between them. Germline-derived CDR1 and CDR2 are SGHRS and YFSETQ. The CDR3 contains 11 residues. Here the CDR3 reads CASSFAGEAFF. The CDR3 DNA reads as TGCGCCAGCAGCTTTGCAGGGGAAGCTTTCTTT.

The chain couples TRBV9 to TRBJ2-7; 8 nucleotides line up with TRBD1. Trimming at V came to 0 bases and at J to 3 bases, leaving 2 bases not matched to a gene. CDR3 size: 14 residues. Germline-derived CDR1 and CDR2 are SGDLS and YYNGEE. The CDR3 nucleotides read TGTGCCAGCAGCGTAGATGACAGGGGCTACGAGCAGTACTTC. As protein: CASSVDDRGYEQYF.

A single count supports this clone. The chain carries TRBV27 and TRBJ2-2; TRBD1 is a possible D gene (5 bases). The germline V and J ends were trimmed by 1 base and 7 bases, with 13 bases remaining between them. CDR3 length: 15 residues. Germline V gene lookup returns CDR1 MNHEY and CDR2 SMNVEV (reference sequence). Written as DNA, the CDR3 is TGTGCCAGCAGTTTATTATTCAGGGAAGGCGGGGAGCTGTTTTTT. Translating gives CASSLLFREGGELFF.